Presented here are 3 T cell receptor beta chains from one specimen sequenced in a study of blood T cell repertoires in COVID-19. The data were produced by immunoSEQ multiplex PCR, yet TCRdb's version contains in-frame clones alone and is incomplete. The table shows some 50,000 clones, with 84% occurring only once. What was sequenced was peripheral blood. Every receptor here comes from a human donor in a cohort sampled during active COVID-19.

As concerns this clone: Other DNA sequences in this specimen translate into the identical CDR3. As DNA, the CDR3 is TGTGCCAGCAGTTTATTGGGGACAGGTAGCACAGATACGCAGTATTTT. Translation: CASSLLGTGSTDTQYF. This chain links TRBV27 with TRBJ2-3; 8 nucleotides line up with TRBD1. The ends lost 1 base at V and 0 bases at J; junction bases unmatched: 3. CDR1 is MNHEY, CDR2 SMNVEV, per germline (reference sequence). The CDR3 extends over 16 amino acids.

The rearrangement uses TRBV7-9 and TRBJ2-1, with TRBD2 matching over 12 bases. CDR1 SEHNR and CDR2 FQNEAQ come from the germline V gene (reference sequence). Trimming removed 4 bases from V and 6 bases from J; junction bases left unmatched: 10. This CDR3 has 17 residues. CDR3 sequence: CASSSPGASGRANEQFF. The CDR3 region has the DNA TGTGCCAGCAGCTCCCCCGGGGCTAGCGGGAGGGCCAATGAGCAGTTCTTC.

The gene calls are TRBV19 and TRBJ2-1; 7 bases map to TRBD2. Germline lookup yields CDR1 LNHDA and CDR2 SQIVND (reference sequence). This CDR3 comprises 14 residues. Trimming at V came to 7 bases and at J to 5 bases, leaving 8 bases not matched to a gene. DNA of the CDR3: TGTGCCAGTAAACCCACTAGCGTAAACAATGAGCAGTTCTTC. Translating it yields CASKPTSVNNEQFF. Filled out from reference TRBV19 and TRBJ2-1, the complete variable domain reads DGGITQSPKYLFRKEGQNVTLSCEQNLNHDAMYWYRQDPGQGLRLIYYSQIVNDFQKGDIAEGYSVSREKKESFPLTVTSAQKNPTAFYLCASKPTSVNNEQFFGPGTRLTVL.